Following are 15 T cell receptor beta chains from one sample sequenced in a study of blood T cell repertoires in COVID-19. Method: immunoSEQ multiplex PCR; TCRdb's copy keeps in-frame clones and lacks some. The sample has about 310,000 clones; 80% to 90% are singletons. The sequenced sample was PBMCs or T cells enriched from blood (not recorded which). All receptors derive from a man aged 25-45 years who had recovered from COVID-19.

This clone was seen once. The chain employs TRBV7-2 and TRBJ2-7; 12 positions match TRBD2. The J segment lost 4 bases and the V segment lost 4 bases, leaving 2 bases of the junction unmatched. Germline assignment: CDR1 SGHTA and CDR2 FQGNSA. The CDR3 spans 14 residues. In DNA, the CDR3 is TGTGCCAGCAGCTCTCTAGCGGGGGGGTACGAGCAGTACTTC. Its translation is CASSSLAGGYEQYF. Using reference TRBV7-2 and TRBJ2-7 for the parts outside the CDR3, the full variable domain is GAGVSQSPSNKVTEKGKDVELRCDPISGHTALYWYRQSLGQGLEFLIYFQGNSAPDKSGLPSDRFSAERTGGSVSTLTIQRTQQEDSAVYLCASSSLAGGYEQYFGPGTRLTVT.

The chain has TRBV5-1 and TRBJ2-1; D possibly corresponds to TRBD1 (7 bases). This CDR3 contains 15 residues. Germline values: CDR1 SGHRS, CDR2 YFSETQ. Trimming removed 1 base from V and 4 bases from J, with 12 bases in between. CDR3 bases: TGCGCCAGCAGCTTGCGGACAGGAGGGTACAATGAGCAGTTCTTC. Translating gives CASSLRTGGYNEQFF.

The chain has TRBV4-1 and TRBJ2-4, with D possibly matching TRBD1 (5 bases). The CDR3 totals 15 residues. Germline CDR1 MGHRA, CDR2 YSYEKL. Trimming removed 0 bases at V and 5 bases at J, with 11 bases between. Here the CDR3 DNA reads TGCGCCAGCAGCCAAGAGTATCAACAGGAAAACATTCAGTACTTC. This encodes CASSQEYQQENIQYF.

The chain carries TRBV4-3 and TRBJ1-5, with D unresolved. Germline CDR1 reads LGHNA; CDR2 reads YSLEER. Trimming took 0 bases from V and 0 from J, leaving 6 bases between them. The CDR3 totals 15 residues. The CDR3 DNA sequence: TGCGCCAGCAGCCAAGAGGCAGATAGCAATCAGCCCCAGCATTTT. Residues: CASSQEADSNQPQHF.

This clone was observed once. The chain is built from TRBV6-1 and TRBJ1-4; 7 positions agree with TRBD1. The germline CDR1 and CDR2 sequences are MNHNS and SASEGT. The CDR3 is 17 amino acids. V trimming: 4 bases; J trimming: 5 bases; junction bases outside the gene matches: 13. The CDR3 protein is CASSGPGTARQNEKLFF. For the CDR3, the DNA is TGTGCCAGCAGTGGCCCCGGGACAGCTCGACAGAATGAAAAACTGTTTTTT.

The rearrangement links TRBV24-1 to TRBJ2-5; tentative D call: TRBD2 (5 bases). Germline CDR1 KGHDR, CDR2 SFDVKD. This CDR3 comprises 15 residues. Trimming cost V 8 bases and J 4 bases, with 19 bases left between them. The CDR3 DNA reads TGTGCCACCACCTCCGAGGGCAGAGGGCGAGAGACCCAGTACTTC. As protein: CATTSEGRGRETQYF.

The rearrangement uses TRBV29-1 and TRBJ1-1; D unresolved. CDR3 size: 13 residues. CDR1 and CDR2 (germline): SQVTM, ANQGSEA. Trimming stripped 7 bases from V and 3 bases from J, with 15 bases between. CDR3 nucleotides: TGCAGCGCTCGGTTGGGTCAGGACACTGAAGCTTTCTTT. Protein: CSARLGQDTEAFF.

With regard to this clone: This sample also contains other DNA sequences that code for the same CDR3. The CDR3 loop is CASSLGQATDTQYF. For the CDR3, the DNA is TGTGCCAGCAGCTTGGGACAGGCCACAGATACGCAGTATTTT. The J gene is TRBJ2-3, the V gene TRBV7-3; 8 nucleotides align to TRBD1. The CDR3 has 14 residues. The J segment lost 2 bases and the V segment lost 3 bases, leaving 1 base of the junction unmatched. The germline gives CDR1 SGHTA, CDR2 FQGTGA.

This chain links TRBV5-1 with TRBJ2-5, with TRBD2 matching 7 bases. This CDR3 spans 16 amino acids. Losses at the gene ends were 6 bases for V and 1 base for J; bases not matched to a gene: 12. CDR1 SGHRS and CDR2 YFSETQ come from the germline V gene. CDR3 protein: CASIGGTGGAQETQYF. The CDR3 bases are TGCGCCAGCATCGGAGGGACGGGGGGAGCCCAAGAGACCCAGTACTTC.

This clone appeared once. The chain recombines TRBV7-9 with TRBJ2-2, with 7 bases identical to TRBD2. Germline loops: CDR1 SEHNR, CDR2 FQNEAQ (reference sequence). The V gene end was trimmed by 2 bases and the J gene end by 2 bases; junction bases not matched to a gene: 14. CDR3 length: 19 amino acids. The CDR3: CASSLRKVRERDNTGELFF. As DNA, the CDR3 is TGTGCCAGCAGCTTACGGAAGGTCAGGGAGCGGGATAACACCGGGGAGCTGTTTTTT.

V usage is TRBV4-3 and J usage is TRBJ2-1; 9 positions agree with TRBD2. In germline, CDR1 is LGHNA, CDR2 YSLEER. Trimming cost V 2 bases and J 3 bases; bases outside gene matches: 5. This CDR3 region has 16 residues. The CDR3 sequence: CASSQSLAGNYNEQFF. The CDR3 DNA reads TGCGCCAGCAGCCAAAGCCTAGCGGGGAACTACAATGAGCAGTTCTTC.

This rearrangement joins TRBV7-8 to TRBJ2-1; D unresolved. V lost 4 bases, J lost 7 bases, and 11 bases lay in between. Germline values: CDR1 SGHVS, CDR2 FQNEAQ. CDR3 size: 13 residues. This CDR3 reads CASSSPRANEQFF. The CDR3 region has the DNA TGTGCCAGCAGCTCCCCTCGAGCAAATGAGCAGTTCTTC.

The sample holds many counts of this clone. The chain combines TRBV7-9 with TRBJ2-7; unclear D gene. This CDR3 is 17 amino acids long. Germline CDR1 is SEHNR and CDR2 is FQNEAQ (reference sequence). Trimming left V 6 bases short and J 2 bases short, with 23 bases between. CDR3 region: CASSSRLSTLNTYEQYF. The CDR3 DNA sequence: TGTGCCAGCAGTTCCAGACTGTCTACTCTAAACACCTACGAGCAGTACTTC.

This chain links TRBV6-5 with TRBJ1-1, with D tentatively TRBD1 (6 bases). Germline CDR1 is MNHEY and CDR2 is SVGAGI. CDR3 length equals 15 residues. Trimming shortened V by 6 bases and J by 2 bases, and 16 bases separated the two germline ends. The CDR3 DNA sequence: TGTGCCAGCAGGTACGTAAGGACAGACAACACTGAAGCTTTCTTT. This encodes CASRYVRTDNTEAFF.

Notes on this clone: The same CDR3 arises from other DNA sequences in this sample as well. V usage is TRBV3-1 (or the pseudogene TRBV3-2) and J usage is TRBJ1-1; no definite D call. Trimming removed 8 bases from V and 4 bases from J, with 11 bases in between. Germline V gene lookup returns CDR1 LGHDT and CDR2 YNNKEL (reference sequence). CDR3 length: 12 residues. This chain's CDR3 is CASSRSSTEAFF. As DNA, the CDR3 is TGTGCCAGCTCTCGGTCTTCCACTGAAGCTTTCTTT.